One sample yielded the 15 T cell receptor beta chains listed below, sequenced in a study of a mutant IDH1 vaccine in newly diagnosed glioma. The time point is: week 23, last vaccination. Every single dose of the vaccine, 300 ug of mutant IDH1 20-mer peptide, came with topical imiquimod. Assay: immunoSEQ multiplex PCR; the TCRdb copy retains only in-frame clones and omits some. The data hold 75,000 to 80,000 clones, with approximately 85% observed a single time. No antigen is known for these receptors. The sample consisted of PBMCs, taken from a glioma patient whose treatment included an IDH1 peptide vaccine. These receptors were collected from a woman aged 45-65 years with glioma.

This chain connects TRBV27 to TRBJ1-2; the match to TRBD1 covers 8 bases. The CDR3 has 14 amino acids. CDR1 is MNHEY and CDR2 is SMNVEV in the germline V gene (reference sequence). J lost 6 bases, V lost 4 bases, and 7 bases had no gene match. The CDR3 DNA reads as TGTGCCAGCAGTTCCCTTCAGGGGGCTGATGGCTACACCTTC. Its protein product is CASSSLQGADGYTF.

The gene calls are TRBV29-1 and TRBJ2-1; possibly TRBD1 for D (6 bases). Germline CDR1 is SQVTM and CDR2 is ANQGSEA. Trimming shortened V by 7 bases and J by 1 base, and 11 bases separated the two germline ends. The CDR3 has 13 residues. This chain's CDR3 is CSATGNSYNEQFF. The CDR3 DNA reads TGCAGCGCTACAGGGAATTCCTACAATGAGCAGTTCTTC.

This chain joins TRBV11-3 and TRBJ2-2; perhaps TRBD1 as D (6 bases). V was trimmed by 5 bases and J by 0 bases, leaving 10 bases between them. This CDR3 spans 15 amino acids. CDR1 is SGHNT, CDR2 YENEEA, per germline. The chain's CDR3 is CASSRQAANTGELFF. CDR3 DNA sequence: TGTGCCAGCAGCCGACAGGCTGCGAACACCGGGGAGCTGTTTTTT.

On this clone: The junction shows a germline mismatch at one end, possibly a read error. In nucleotides, the CDR3 is TGTGCTAGCAGCCCTATTACAGGGTCCGGCTACAATGAGCAGTTCTTC. Protein product: CASSPITGSGYNEQFF. The V gene is TRBV7-7, the J gene TRBJ2-1; maybe TRBD1 (6 bases). Germline CDR1 and CDR2: SSHAT and FNYEAQ (reference sequence). This CDR3 spans 16 amino acids.

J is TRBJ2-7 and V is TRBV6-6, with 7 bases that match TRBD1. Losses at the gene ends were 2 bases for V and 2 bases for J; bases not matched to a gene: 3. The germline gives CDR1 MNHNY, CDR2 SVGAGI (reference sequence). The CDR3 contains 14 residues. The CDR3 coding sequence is TGTGCCAGCAGTTACGGGCAGGGGGCCTACGAGCAGTACTTC. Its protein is CASSYGQGAYEQYF.

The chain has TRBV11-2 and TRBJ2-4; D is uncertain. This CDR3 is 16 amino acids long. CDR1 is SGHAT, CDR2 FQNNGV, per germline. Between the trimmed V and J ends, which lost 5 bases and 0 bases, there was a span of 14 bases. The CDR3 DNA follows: TGTGCCAGCAGCCCCCTCCGGCGCATAGCCAAAAACATTCAGTACTTC. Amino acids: CASSPLRRIAKNIQYF.

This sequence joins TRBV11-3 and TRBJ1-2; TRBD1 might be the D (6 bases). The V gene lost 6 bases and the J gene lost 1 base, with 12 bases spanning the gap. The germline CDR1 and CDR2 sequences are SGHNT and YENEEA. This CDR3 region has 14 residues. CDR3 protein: CASRWTDGNYGYTF. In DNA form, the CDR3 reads TGTGCCAGCAGGTGGACAGACGGTAACTATGGCTACACCTTC. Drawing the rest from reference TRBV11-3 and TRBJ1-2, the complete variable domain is EAGVVQSPRYKIIEKKQPVAFWCNPISGHNTLYWYLQNLGQGPELLIRYENEEAVDDSQLPKDRFSAERLKGVDSTLKIQPAELGDSAVYLCASRWTDGNYGYTFGSGTRLTVV.

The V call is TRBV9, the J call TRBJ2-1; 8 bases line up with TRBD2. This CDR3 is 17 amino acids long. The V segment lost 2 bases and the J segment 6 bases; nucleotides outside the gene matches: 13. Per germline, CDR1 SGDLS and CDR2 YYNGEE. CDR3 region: CASSVSPGREGLNEQFF. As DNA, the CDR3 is TGTGCCAGCAGCGTCTCCCCCGGACGGGAGGGCCTCAATGAGCAGTTCTTC. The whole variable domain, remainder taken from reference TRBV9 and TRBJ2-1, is DSGVTQTPKHLITATGQRVTLRCSPRSGDLSVYWYQQSLDQGLQFLIQYYNGEERAKGNILERFSAQQFPDLHSELNLSSLELGDSALYFCASSVSPGREGLNEQFFGPGTRLTVL.

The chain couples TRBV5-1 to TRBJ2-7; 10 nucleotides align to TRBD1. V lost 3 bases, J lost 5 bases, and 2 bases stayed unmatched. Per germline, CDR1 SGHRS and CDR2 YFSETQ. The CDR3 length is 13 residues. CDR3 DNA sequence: TGCGCCAGCAGCTACGGGACAGGGGACGAGCAGTACTTC. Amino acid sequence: CASSYGTGDEQYF.

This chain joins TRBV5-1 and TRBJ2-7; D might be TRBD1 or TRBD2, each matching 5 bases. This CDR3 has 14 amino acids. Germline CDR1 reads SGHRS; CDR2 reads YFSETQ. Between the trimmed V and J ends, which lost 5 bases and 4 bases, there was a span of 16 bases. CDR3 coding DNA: TGCGCCAGCAGGTCGCCGGGACGGAGTTACGAGCAGTACTTC. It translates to CASRSPGRSYEQYF.

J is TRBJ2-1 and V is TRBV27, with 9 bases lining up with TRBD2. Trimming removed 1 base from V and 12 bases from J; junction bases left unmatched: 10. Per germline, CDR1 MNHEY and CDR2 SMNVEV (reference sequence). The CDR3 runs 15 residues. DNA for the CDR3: TGTGCCAGCAGTTTATATAAGGCTAGCGGGATTAGGCAGTTCTTC. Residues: CASSLYKASGIRQFF.

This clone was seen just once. CDR3 in DNA: TGTGCCAGCAGTTCCTTAGCGGGTGGTACCTACGAGCAGTACTTC. It yields the protein CASSSLAGGTYEQYF. The gene calls are TRBV27 and TRBJ2-7, with TRBD2 matching over 7 bases. V was pared by 4 bases and J by 2 bases, with 8 bases of the junction left unmatched. Germline CDR1 MNHEY, CDR2 SMNVEV (reference sequence). The CDR3 totals 15 residues.

CDR3 in DNA: TGTGCCAGCATAGGGCGGACCTCTGGGGCCAACGTCCTGACTTTC. This gives the protein CASIGRTSGANVLTF. The rearrangement joins TRBV6-1 to TRBJ2-6, with D unresolved. This CDR3 is built from 15 residues. From germline, CDR1 is MNHNS and CDR2 SASEGT. Trimming stripped 7 bases from V and 0 bases from J, with 10 bases between.

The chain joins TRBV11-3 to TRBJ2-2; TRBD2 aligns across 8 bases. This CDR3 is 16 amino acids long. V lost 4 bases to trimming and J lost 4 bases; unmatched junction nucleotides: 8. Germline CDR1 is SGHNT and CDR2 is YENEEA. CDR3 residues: CASSWPGGLGTGELFF. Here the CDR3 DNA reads TGTGCCAGCAGCTGGCCGGGGGGGTTGGGCACCGGGGAGCTGTTTTTT.

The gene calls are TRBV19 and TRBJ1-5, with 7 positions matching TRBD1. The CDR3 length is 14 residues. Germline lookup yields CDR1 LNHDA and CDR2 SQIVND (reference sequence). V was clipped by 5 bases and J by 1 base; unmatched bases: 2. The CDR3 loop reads CASSLTGSNQPQHF. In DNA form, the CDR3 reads TGTGCCAGTAGTTTGACAGGGAGCAATCAGCCCCAGCATTTT. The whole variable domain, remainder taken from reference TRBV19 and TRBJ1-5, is DGGITQSPKYLFRKEGQNVTLSCEQNLNHDAMYWYRQDPGQGLRLIYYSQIVNDFQKGDIAEGYSVSREKKESFPLTVTSAQKNPTAFYLCASSLTGSNQPQHFGDGTRLSIL.